The 28 T cell receptor beta chains listed next were all sequenced from one sample in a study of molecular identifiers for immune sequencing clone quantification. Each CDR3 protein gets one entry after TCRdb re-called the PCR reads with MiXCR. The sample has about 300,000 distinct CDR3 sequences; about a fifth are singletons. The sequenced material came from naive CD8+ T cells from blood, with Jurkat cell RNA spiked in. Subset specified: FACS-sorted CD8+CD4-CCR7+CD45RA+ naive T cells. Every receptor here comes from a human donor in good health. Some libraries in this study had Jurkat cell RNA spiked in.

The V gene is TRBV12-3 or TRBV12-4, the J gene TRBJ1-4; the D gene is possibly TRBD1 (6 bases). Trimming stripped 7 bases from V and 8 bases from J, with 14 bases between. The CDR3 runs 13 residues. CDR3 protein: CASTPRGGEKLFF. For the CDR3, the DNA is TGTGCCAGCACCCCCAGGGGAGGGGAAAAACTGTTTTTT.

On this clonotype itself: A much larger clonotype is one base distant, so this may be a read error. The chain joins TRBV7-2 to TRBJ2-1; D tentatively fits TRBD1 or TRBD2 (6 bases each). The CDR3 extends over 15 amino acids. The germline V and J ends were trimmed by 3 bases and 6 bases, with 15 bases remaining between them. Germline V gives CDR1 SGHTA, CDR2 FQGNSA. The CDR3 nucleotides read TGTGCCAGCAGCTTGAGTTCAGGGGACTGCAATGAGCAGTTCTTC. Its protein is CASSLSSGDCNEQFF.

This clonotype showed up many times. CDR3 in amino acids: CAWTETRTGDTDTQYF. For the CDR3, the DNA is TGTGCCTGGACGGAAACTCGAACAGGGGACACAGATACGCAGTATTTT. The V call is TRBV30, the J call TRBJ2-3; 7 positions agree with TRBD1. The V gene end was trimmed by 4 bases and the J gene end by 2 bases; junction bases not matched to a gene: 12. CDR1 is GTSNPN, CDR2 SVGIG, per germline (reference sequence). The CDR3 is 16 residues long. Looking up the rest from reference TRBV30 and TRBJ2-3 gives the full variable domain: SQTIHQWPATLVQPVGSPLSLECTVEGTSNPNLYWYRQAAGRGLQLLFYSVGIGQISSEVPQNLSASRPQDRQFILSSKKLLLSDSGFYLCAWTETRTGDTDTQYFGPGTRLTVL.

This clonotype occurred many times. The genes are TRBV5-6 and TRBJ1-2, with 7 bases lining up with TRBD1. The CDR3 has 15 residues. Germline CDR1 and CDR2: SGHDT and YYEEEE. Trimming cost V 4 bases and J 8 bases; bases outside gene matches: 14. This chain's CDR3 is CASSPPSGTARGYTF. CDR3 sequence (DNA): TGTGCCAGCAGCCCCCCCTCCGGGACAGCTCGGGGCTACACCTTC.

This clonotype showed up just a few times. This sequence joins TRBV4-1 and TRBJ1-1, with D perhaps matching TRBD1 (5 bases). The CDR3 is made up of 15 amino acids. V was clipped by 0 bases and J by 4 bases, with 12 bases between them. In germline, CDR1 is MGHRA, CDR2 YSYEKL. CDR3 nucleotide sequence: TGCGCCAGCAGCCAAGATCCATTCCAGGGCACTGAAGCTTTCTTT. It is translated as CASSQDPFQGTEAFF.

Turning to this clonotype: A read error may explain this, as a much larger clone is one base away. This chain uses TRBV4-1 with TRBJ1-5; D call uncertain. CDR3 size: 16 residues. The germline V and J ends were trimmed by 0 bases and 2 bases, with 11 bases remaining between them. Looked up from germline, CDR1 is MGHRA and CDR2 is YSYEKL. This CDR3 is CASSQEPGPGNQPQHF. The CDR3 DNA reads as TGCGCCAGCAGCCAAGAACCCGGGCCTGGCAATCAGCCCCAGCATTTT.

As regards this clonotype: Since a much larger clone is just one base distant, this may be a read error. The V call is TRBV12-3 or TRBV12-4, the J call TRBJ2-3; tentative D call: TRBD1 (6 bases). CDR3 length: 15 amino acids. The CDR3 here is CASRSRQANTGTQYF. Written as DNA, the CDR3 is TGTGCCAGCAGGTCCCGACAGGCAAACACAGGTACGCAGTATTTT.

This clonotype was recorded at least ten times. The chain recombines TRBV4-3 with TRBJ2-7; the match to TRBD1 covers 7 bases. Trimming removed 1 base from V and 5 bases from J; junction bases left unmatched: 8. Germline CDR1 and CDR2: LGHNA and YSLEER. The CDR3 runs 15 residues. CDR3 sequence: CASSQGTGRPNEQYF. In nucleotides, the CDR3 is TGCGCCAGCAGCCAAGGGACAGGCCGACCGAACGAGCAGTACTTC.

As regards this clonotype: Just one base apart from a much larger clone, this may be a read error. The chain couples TRBV7-2 to TRBJ2-1, with TRBD2 matching 7 bases. The CDR3 spans 14 residues. In germline, CDR1 is SGHTA, CDR2 FQGNSA. The CDR3 region is CASSFPSGYSEQFF. The DNA for the CDR3 is TGTGCCAGCAGCTTTCCTAGCGGCTACAGTGAGCAGTTCTTC. Together with reference TRBV7-2 and TRBJ2-1, the CDR3 gives the full variable domain: GAGVSQSPSNKVTEKGKDVELRCDPISGHTALYWYRQSLGQGLEFLIYFQGNSAPDKSGLPSDRFSAERTGGSVSTLTIQRTQQEDSAVYLCASSFPSGYSEQFFGPGTRLTVL.

This clonotype was recorded many times. This chain connects TRBV5-8 to TRBJ2-5, with D possibly called TRBD1 or TRBD2 (5 bases each). Trimming stripped 3 bases from V and 2 bases from J, with 14 bases between. Germline loops: CDR1 SGHTS, CDR2 YDEGEE. This CDR3 is 15 amino acids long. The CDR3 spells CASSWGTLSQETQYF. CDR3 nucleotides: TGTGCCAGCAGCTGGGGGACGTTATCACAAGAGACCCAGTACTTC.

The chain is built from TRBV27 and TRBJ2-7; D is possibly TRBD2 (7 bases). V gave up 6 bases and J gave up 7 bases, with 19 bases separating them. Germline V CDR1 and CDR2: MNHEY, SMNVEV (reference sequence). The CDR3 loop spans 14 amino acids. CDR3 sequence: CASRTGRGVVEQYF. CDR3 nucleotide sequence: TGTGCCAGCAGGACAGGCCGGGGGGTGGTTGAGCAGTACTTC.

The rearrangement joins TRBV27 to TRBJ2-4; TRBD2 might be the D (7 bases). This CDR3 contains 18 residues. V lost 2 bases and J lost 1, with 18 bases in between. CDR1 is MNHEY and CDR2 is SMNVEV in the germline V gene (reference sequence). The CDR3 DNA is TGTGCCAGCAGTTTAGGATTTAGGGGGGGGGGGGCCAAAAACATTCAGTACTTC. Translation gives CASSLGFRGGGAKNIQYF.

This clonotype has ten or more counts. V and J are TRBV7-6 and TRBJ1-1, with D perhaps TRBD1 (5 bases). Germline V gene sequence: CDR1 SGHVS, CDR2 FNYEAQ. The V and J ends lost 8 bases and 0 bases respectively, with 13 bases between them. The CDR3 runs to 14 residues. CDR3 sequence (DNA): TGTGCCAGCCGAGCAGGGAACGTGAACACTGAAGCTTTCTTT. Amino acids: CASRAGNVNTEAFF.

The table lists this clonotype with many counts. This sequence joins TRBV6-5 and TRBJ2-7; 9 positions agree with TRBD1. The CDR3 is 15 residues long. In germline, CDR1 is MNHEY, CDR2 SVGAGI. Trimming cost V 2 bases and J 3 bases; bases outside gene matches: 5. The CDR3, as DNA: TGTGCCAGCAGTTACATTGGACAGGGGATCTACGAGCAGTACTTC. This translates into CASSYIGQGIYEQYF.

The sample holds many counts of this clonotype. The CDR3 DNA reads as TGTGCCAGCAGCCTTAGCGGGCGGGGCGCCTACGAGCAGTACTTC. Its translation is CASSLSGRGAYEQYF. This sequence joins TRBV7-2 and TRBJ2-7, with 7 nucleotides matching TRBD2. Germline CDR1 and CDR2: SGHTA and FQGNSA. This CDR3 is built from 15 residues. V lost 5 bases to trimming and J lost 2 bases; unmatched junction nucleotides: 9. Full variable domain (outside the CDR3, taken from reference TRBV7-2 and TRBJ2-7): GAGVSQSPSNKVTEKGKDVELRCDPISGHTALYWYRQSLGQGLEFLIYFQGNSAPDKSGLPSDRFSAERTGGSVSTLTIQRTQQEDSAVYLCASSLSGRGAYEQYFGPGTRLTVT.

The chain employs TRBV9 and TRBJ1-1; D gene ambiguous. CDR3 size: 14 residues. V was shortened by 0 bases and J by 1 base, with 7 bases between the two germline ends. Per the germline V gene, CDR1 is SGDLS and CDR2 is YYNGEE. Here the CDR3 reads CASSVGGPNTEAFF. In DNA, the CDR3 is TGTGCCAGCAGCGTAGGTGGACCGAACACTGAAGCTTTCTTT.

Many counts were recorded for this clonotype. The chain carries TRBV27 and TRBJ1-5; TRBD1 might be the D (5 bases). The CDR3 has 16 amino acids. Looked up from germline, CDR1 is MNHEY and CDR2 is SMNVEV (reference sequence). V lost 0 bases, J lost 7 bases, and 16 bases lay in between. The CDR3 protein is CASSLSVQGALQPQHF. CDR3 DNA sequence: TGTGCCAGCAGTTTATCAGTTCAAGGGGCTCTACAGCCCCAGCATTTT.

A word on this clonotype: A much larger clone sits a single nucleotide away, making a read error possible. The gene calls are TRBV30 and TRBJ2-3; D perhaps matches TRBD2 (5 bases). Per germline, CDR1 GTSNPN and CDR2 SVGIG (reference sequence). CDR3 length equals 13 residues. The CDR3 region has the DNA TGTGCCTGGGGTGTAACGGGAACAGATACGCAGTATTTT. It yields the protein CAWGVTGTDTQYF.

This clonotype was seen repeatedly, ten times or more. The gene calls are TRBV5-1 and TRBJ1-2; 9 bases fit TRBD1. CDR1 SGHRS and CDR2 YFSETQ come from the germline V gene. The CDR3 spans 16 residues. The ends lost 1 base at V and 2 bases at J; junction bases unmatched: 6. The CDR3 DNA sequence: TGCGCCAGCAGCTTGACCGGACAGGGGATAAACTATGGCTACACCTTC. Protein sequence: CASSLTGQGINYGYTF. The full variable domain, with the rest looked up from reference TRBV5-1 and TRBJ1-2, is KAGVTQTPRYLIKTRGQQVTLSCSPISGHRSVSWYQQTPGQGLQFLFEYFSETQRNKGNFPGRFSGRQFSNSRSEMNVSTLELGDSALYLCASSLTGQGINYGYTFGSGTRLTVV.

This clonotype has a count of ten or more. The V and J genes are TRBV6-1 and TRBJ2-7, with D perhaps given as TRBD1 or TRBD2 (5 bases each). V was cut by 2 bases and J by 2 bases, with 13 bases left in between. CDR3 length equals 15 residues. Germline V lookup: CDR1 MNHNS, CDR2 SASEGT. The CDR3 here is CASSEYRDPAYEQYF. The CDR3 region has the DNA TGTGCCAGCAGTGAATACCGGGACCCTGCCTACGAGCAGTACTTC.

In its sample, this clonotype was seen many times. This chain uses TRBV7-9 with TRBJ2-3; 9 bases map to TRBD1. V trimming: 4 bases; J trimming: 1 base; junction bases outside the gene matches: 6. The CDR3 consists of 16 residues. Looked up from germline, CDR1 is SEHNR and CDR2 is FQNEAQ (reference sequence). The CDR3 region has the DNA TGTGCCAGCAGCTCCTACACAGGGGGCGGCACAGATACGCAGTATTTT. Translated: CASSSYTGGGTDTQYF.

This clonotype was observed many times. V gene TRBV7-9 combines with J gene TRBJ2-3; no clear D. Germline loops: CDR1 SEHNR, CDR2 FQNEAQ (reference sequence). The CDR3 totals 11 residues. Trimming removed 8 bases at V and 6 bases at J, with 9 bases between. The CDR3 reads CASVVGDTQYF. In DNA, the CDR3 is TGTGCCAGCGTCGTCGGGGATACGCAGTATTTT.

This clonotype has at least ten counts. The chain has TRBV13 and TRBJ2-1; 9 bases line up with TRBD2. The V gene's germline CDR1 is PRHDT and CDR2 FYEKMQ (reference sequence). The CDR3 length is 16 residues. With 5 bases clipped from V and 9 bases from J, the junction kept 14 bases outside the gene matches. The CDR3 coding sequence is TGTGCCAGCAGCCATACGAGCGGGGGGCCGTCCGTTGAGCAGTTCTTC. Residues: CASSHTSGGPSVEQFF.

This clonotype was observed many times. V and J are TRBV7-9 and TRBJ2-2, with TRBD1 matching over 8 bases. The trim removed 4 bases at V and 5 bases at J, leaving 9 bases unmatched. The CDR3 spans 16 residues. Per the germline V gene, CDR1 is SEHNR and CDR2 is FQNEAQ (reference sequence). Here the CDR3 DNA reads TGTGCCAGCAGCTCCGCCGGCCGGACAGGGACCGGGGAGCTGTTTTTT. Residues: CASSSAGRTGTGELFF.

This clonotype was seen at least ten times. The chain links TRBV27 to TRBJ1-5; a weak D match, TRBD1 (6 bases). Germline-derived CDR1 and CDR2 are MNHEY and SMNVEV (reference sequence). V was shortened by 2 bases and J by 5 bases, with 22 bases between the two germline ends. This CDR3 has 18 residues. Here the CDR3 DNA reads TGTGCCAGCAGTTTAAGCGGGGGGCCAATCCACCCTTATCAGCCCCAGCATTTT. Its translation is CASSLSGGPIHPYQPQHF.

As to this clonotype: A single base separates this from a much larger clone, so it may be a read error. The rearrangement joins TRBV7-8 to TRBJ1-1, with D possibly being TRBD1 (6 bases). V was trimmed by 4 bases and J by 3 bases, leaving 21 bases between them. This CDR3 region has 17 residues. The germline CDR1 and CDR2 sequences are SGHVS and FQNEAQ. The CDR3 nucleotides read TGTGCCAGCAGCTCAGCGTGGGGCAGGGGAGAGGACACTGAAGCTTTCTTT. This sequence encodes CASSSAWGRGEDTEAFF.

This clonotype was counted many times. This chain connects TRBV6-5 to TRBJ1-2; the match to TRBD1 covers 9 bases. Germline V CDR1 and CDR2: MNHEY, SVGAGI. V lost 2 bases, J lost 5 bases, and 21 bases stayed unmatched. The CDR3 extends over 20 amino acids. The CDR3 DNA sequence: TGTGCCAGCAGTTACCCGAGCAACCCGGGACAGGGTAACGAGTGGTATGGCTACACCTTC. Translating it yields CASSYPSNPGQGNEWYGYTF.

In its sample, this clonotype was seen many times. The genes are TRBV7-2 and TRBJ1-5; the D is unclear. CDR3 length: 14 amino acids. Trimming took off 8 bases at V and 3 bases at J, with 14 bases between the two ends. Germline CDR1 reads SGHTA; CDR2 reads FQGNSA. The CDR3 region is CASSWRSLNQPQHF. The CDR3 nucleotides are TGTGCCAGCTCATGGAGGTCCCTCAATCAGCCCCAGCATTTT.